These T cell receptor beta chains were read from a single sample in a study of CD8 T cells in Susac syndrome. A single record per CDR3 protein comes from TCRdb applying MiXCR to the immunoSEQ multiplex PCR reads. The table shows tens of thousands of distinct CDR3 sequences, with more than 85% occurring only once. Sequenced: CD8+ T cells from PBMCs. These receptors were collected from a human donor in good health. Both conserved end residues are part of each CDR3. Each record gives: CDR3 protein, CDR3 DNA, clone size, D gene, J gene, V gene. A D gene is named only where the DNA matches it firmly. Some rows have no size entry. The others give once, few or many, or a class for an expanded clone.

CDR3: CASSPRIEDTIYF
DNA: TGTGCCAGCAGCCCCCGGATCGAGGACACCATATATTTT
size: .
D: .
J: TRBJ1-3
V: TRBV7-9

CDR3: CASSPHANTEAFF
DNA: TGTGCCAGTAGTCCACACGCGAACACTGAAGCTTTCTTT
size: .
D: .
J: TRBJ1-1
V: TRBV19

CDR3: CASSYEGAKLAEGPGSYNEQFF
DNA: TGTGCCAGCAGCTATGAGGGGGCTAAACTAGCGGAGGGCCCCGGCTCCTACAATGAGCAGTTCTTC
size: once
D: .
J: TRBJ2-1
V: TRBV3-1

CDR3: CASSFSSGIETQYF
DNA: TGTGCCAGCAGCTTCAGCAGCGGGATAGAGACCCAGTACTTC
size: .
D: TRBD2
J: TRBJ2-5
V: TRBV28

CDR3: CATSRGQGWTEAFF
DNA: TGTGCCACCAGCAGAGGACAGGGATGGACTGAAGCTTTCTTT
size: .
D: TRBD1
J: TRBJ1-1
V: TRBV15

CDR3: CASSPLTGAYEQYF
DNA: TGTGCCAGCAGCCCCTTGACAGGGGCCTACGAGCAGTACTTC
size: .
D: TRBD1
J: TRBJ2-7
V: TRBV7-2

CDR3: CASSLGTGHGQPQHF
DNA: TGCGCCAGCAGCTTGGGTACAGGGCATGGACAGCCCCAGCATTTT
size: .
D: .
J: TRBJ1-5
V: TRBV5-1

CDR3: CAWSVGQYNEQFF
DNA: TGTGCCTGGAGTGTAGGTCAGTACAATGAGCAGTTCTTC
size: .
D: .
J: TRBJ2-1
V: TRBV30

CDR3: CASSLLGQTSYEQYF
DNA: TGTGCCAGCAGTTTATTGGGCCAGACCTCCTACGAGCAGTACTTC
size: .
D: .
J: TRBJ2-7
V: TRBV28

CDR3: CASSLGQGPYEQYF
DNA: TGTGCCAGCAGTTTGGGACAGGGGCCCTACGAGCAGTACTTC
size: .
D: TRBD1
J: TRBJ2-7
V: TRBV28

CDR3: CSVEVRGTGDYEQYF
DNA: TGCAGCGTTGAGGTTCGAGGGACAGGCGACTACGAGCAGTACTTC
size: .
D: TRBD1
J: TRBJ2-7
V: TRBV29-1

CDR3: CASSDRGPYNEQFF
DNA: TGCGCCAGCAGCGACAGGGGGCCCTACAATGAGCAGTTCTTC
size: .
D: TRBD1
J: TRBJ2-1
V: TRBV4-1

CDR3: CASTSSTLTDTQYF
DNA: TGTGCCAGCACCTCCTCGACGCTAACGGATACGCAGTATTTT
size: few
D: .
J: TRBJ2-3
V: TRBV7-2

CDR3: CASSAPFESGELFF
DNA: TGTGCCAGCAGTGCCCCTTTTGAATCCGGGGAGCTGTTTTTT
size: .
D: .
J: TRBJ2-2
V: TRBV28

CDR3: CASSQGGRALYNEQFF
DNA: TGTGCCAGCAGCCAAGGCGGGAGGGCCTTATACAATGAGCAGTTCTTC
size: .
D: TRBD2
J: TRBJ2-1
V: TRBV14

CDR3: CSATFYGFVNGEQYF
DNA: TGCAGTGCTACCTTCTACGGGTTCGTGAATGGCGAGCAGTACTTC
size: .
D: .
J: TRBJ2-7
V: TRBV20-1

CDR3: CASSLKGAPKNIQYF
DNA: TGTGCCAGCAGTTTGAAGGGGGCCCCCAAAAACATTCAGTACTTC
size: .
D: TRBD1
J: TRBJ2-4
V: TRBV28

CDR3: CSVEETGGSGGSYEQYF
DNA: TGCAGCGTTGAAGAAACAGGGGGGAGCGGGGGCTCCTACGAGCAGTACTTC
size: .
D: .
J: TRBJ2-7
V: TRBV29-1

CDR3: CASSALGGGPQPQHF
DNA: TGTGCCAGCAGCGCCTTAGGGGGAGGGCCTCAGCCCCAGCATTTT
size: .
D: .
J: TRBJ1-5
V: TRBV7-2

CDR3: CSALGLSSYEQYF
DNA: TGCAGCGCCCTGGGACTTAGCTCCTACGAGCAGTACTTC
size: .
D: .
J: TRBJ2-7
V: TRBV29-1

CDR3: CSARDPLSGRYEQYF
DNA: TGCAGTGCTAGAGATCCCCTCTCAGGAAGATACGAGCAGTACTTC
size: .
D: .
J: TRBJ2-7
V: TRBV20-1

CDR3: CASSIGPSGSYEQYF
DNA: TGTGCCAGTAGTATAGGGCCTAGCGGGAGCTACGAGCAGTACTTC
size: once
D: TRBD2
J: TRBJ2-7
V: TRBV19

CDR3: CASSLDSSYTF
DNA: TGTGCCAGCAGCTTGGACAGTAGCTACACCTTC
size: .
D: .
J: TRBJ1-2
V: TRBV3-1

CDR3: CAWSPTGHEQFF
DNA: TGTGCCTGGAGTCCGACCGGCCATGAGCAGTTCTTC
size: once
D: .
J: TRBJ2-1
V: TRBV30

CDR3: CATSDVDKGPKNIQYF
DNA: TGTGCCACCAGTGACGTAGACAAGGGGCCGAAAAACATTCAGTACTTC
size: once
D: .
J: TRBJ2-4
V: TRBV24-1

CDR3: CASAVSSEYEQYF
DNA: TGTGCCAGCGCCGTTTCTAGCGAATACGAGCAGTACTTC
size: .
D: .
J: TRBJ2-7
V: TRBV27

CDR3: CASSFLATEAFF
DNA: TGTGCCAGCAGCTTCTTAGCCACTGAAGCTTTCTTT
size: .
D: .
J: TRBJ1-1
V: TRBV7-9